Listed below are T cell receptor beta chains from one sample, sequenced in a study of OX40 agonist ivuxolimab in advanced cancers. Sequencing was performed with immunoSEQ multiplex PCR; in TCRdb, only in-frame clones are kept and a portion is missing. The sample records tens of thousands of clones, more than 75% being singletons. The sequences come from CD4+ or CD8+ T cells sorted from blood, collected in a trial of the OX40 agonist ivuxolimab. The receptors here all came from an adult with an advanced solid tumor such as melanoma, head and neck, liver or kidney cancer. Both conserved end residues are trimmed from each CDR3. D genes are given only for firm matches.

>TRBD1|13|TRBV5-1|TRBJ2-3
ASSLRQGTTDTQY
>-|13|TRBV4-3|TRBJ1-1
ASSQSHGWYTEAF
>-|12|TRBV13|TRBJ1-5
ASSFRGSNQPQH
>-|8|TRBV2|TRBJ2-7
ASRGYEQY
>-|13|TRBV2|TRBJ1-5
ASSEAPGPNQPQH
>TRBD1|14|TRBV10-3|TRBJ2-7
AIRSPTGERTYEQY
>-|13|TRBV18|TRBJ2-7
ASSPPVRELDEQY
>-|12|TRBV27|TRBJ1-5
ASSLGWTVQPQH
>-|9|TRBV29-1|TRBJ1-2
SVDRSVNCT
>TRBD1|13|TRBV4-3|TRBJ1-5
ASSQGRQGGQPQH
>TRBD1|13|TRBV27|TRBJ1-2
ASSSHPQGAAGYT
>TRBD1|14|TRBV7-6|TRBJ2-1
ASSLVDRAYSNEQF
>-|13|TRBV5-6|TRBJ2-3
ASRGNSSSTDTQY
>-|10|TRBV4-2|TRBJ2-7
ASSQDSYEQY
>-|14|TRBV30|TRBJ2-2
AWSTPGIGSTGELF
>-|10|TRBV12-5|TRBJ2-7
ASGLGPYEQY
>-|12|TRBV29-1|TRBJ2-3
SVEGQGFTDTQY
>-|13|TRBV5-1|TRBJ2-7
ASSPDGLGGYEQY
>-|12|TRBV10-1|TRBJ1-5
ASSKGESNQPQH
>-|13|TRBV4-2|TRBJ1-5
ASSQGRAGNQPQH
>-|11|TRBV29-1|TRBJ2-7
SVEDGAGGEQY
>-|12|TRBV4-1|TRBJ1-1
ASSQGMGYTEAF
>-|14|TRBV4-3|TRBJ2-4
ASSQGFSIAKNIQY
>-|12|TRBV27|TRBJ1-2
ASSLRGWDYGYT
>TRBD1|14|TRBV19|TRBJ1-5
ASSTDRAKGNQPQH
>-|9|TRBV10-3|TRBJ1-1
AIRENTEAF
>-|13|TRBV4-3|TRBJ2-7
ASSLGREHYYEQY
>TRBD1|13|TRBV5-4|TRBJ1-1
ASSLAGTGNTEAF
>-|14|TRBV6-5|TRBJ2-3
ASSYPTGFSTDTQY
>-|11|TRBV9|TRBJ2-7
ASSGSGVGEQY
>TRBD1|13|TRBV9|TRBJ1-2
ASSVETGGAYGYT
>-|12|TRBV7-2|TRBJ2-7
ASSPFLGDYEQY
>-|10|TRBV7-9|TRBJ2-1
ASSLGAGEQF
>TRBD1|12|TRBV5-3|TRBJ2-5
ARSPRTGDETQY
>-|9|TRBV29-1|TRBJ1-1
SVGVNTEAF
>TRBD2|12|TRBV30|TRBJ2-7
AWSGLAGGFEQY
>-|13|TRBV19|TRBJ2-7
ASSINGIHSYEQY
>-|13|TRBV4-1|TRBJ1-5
ASSLRIESNQPQH
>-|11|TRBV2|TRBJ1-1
ASSAGVRTEAF
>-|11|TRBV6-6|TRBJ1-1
ASGPQENTEAF
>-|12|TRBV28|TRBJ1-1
ASTPRGRGTEAF
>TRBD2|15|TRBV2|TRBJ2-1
ASSETGLAGGYNEQF
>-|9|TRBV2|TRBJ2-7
ASRGGSEQY